These T cell receptor beta chains were read from a single sample in a study of T cell repertoires in cytomegalovirus infection. The antigens of these receptors remain unknown. MiXCR, run by TCRdb on the reads, gives a single entry per CDR3 protein. The table lists about a million distinct CDR3 sequences, roughly 30% of them singletons. The specimen comprised cultured CD8+ T cells from PBMCs, sampled from culture after CMV antigen stimulation. Every receptor here comes from a human donor in good health (CMV status not recorded). Some clones in this sample may be carry-over from other donors' samples. CDR3s include the opening cysteine and the closing phenylalanine or tryptophan. Each record gives: V gene, J gene, CDR3 protein.

TRBV12-3/TRBV12-4	TRBJ1-2	CASSSGGVWYGYTF
TRBV15	TRBJ2-1	CATSRDQGVTNEQFF
TRBV12-3/TRBV12-4	TRBJ1-2	CASSSPWTF
TRBV7-2	TRBJ2-7	CASSRLEGADFYEQYF
TRBV27	TRBJ1-1	CASSDRQMNTEAFF
TRBV7-2	TRBJ1-5	CASHVGRWNQPQHF
TRBV6-1	TRBJ1-6	CASRGGDRALAPLHF
TRBV15	TRBJ2-2	CATSRYSGGNTGELFF
TRBV19	TRBJ1-1	CASSPRTGRTEAFF
TRBV4-1	TRBJ1-2	CASSQGAGATMGYTF
TRBV4-1	TRBJ2-1	CASSQSGTGYNEQFF
TRBV12-3/TRBV12-4	TRBJ1-1	CASSVLAESIAEAFF
TRBV9	TRBJ2-6	CASSHNKWTGDMKAGANVLTF
TRBV6-6	TRBJ1-4	CASSLAGPSEKLFF
TRBV10-3	TRBJ2-7	CAISDTGSSYEQYF
TRBV4-1	TRBJ2-3	CASSPSMGGSDTQYF
TRBV27	TRBJ1-1	CASSLSRGAVGTEAFF
TRBV20-1	TRBJ1-2	CSARDPANGGGGYTF
TRBV9	TRBJ1-1	CASSVGGTGGNTEAFF
TRBV7-3	TRBJ2-5	CASSLPAPVEETQYF
TRBV7-2	TRBJ2-2	CASSYRDRYTRELFF
TRBV20-1	TRBJ2-1	CSAFPRGGRYNEQFF
TRBV29-1	TRBJ1-1	CSATDGQNTEAFF
TRBV6-6	TRBJ2-3	CASSFQRVLTDTQYF
TRBV7-3	TRBJ2-2	CASSLISSGGPNTGELFF
TRBV12-3/TRBV12-4	TRBJ1-2	CASSLSGGWGYTF
TRBV2	TRBJ2-6	CASSDWDRADSGANVLTF
TRBV12-3/TRBV12-4	TRBJ2-5	CASSFLTAGGRRSQETQYF
TRBV6-5	TRBJ2-7	CASSYSAWGNSYEQYF
TRBV7-8	TRBJ2-7	CASSLAQGYEQYF
TRBV19	TRBJ1-6	CASIPKIVGSPLHF
TRBV12-3/TRBV12-4	TRBJ2-1	CASSPRGGSGLQSSYNEQFF
TRBV7-9	TRBJ2-1	CASSLAGGTLGNEQFF
TRBV5-5	TRBJ1-5	CASSFRGQNNQPQHF
TRBV6-2/TRBV6-3	TRBJ1-2	CASSYSERDYGYTF
TRBV5-5	TRBJ1-1	CASSFWAGAEAFF
TRBV2	TRBJ2-6	CASSLPKDRSGANVLTF
TRBV12-3/TRBV12-4	TRBJ1-5	CASNSGGSQPQHF
TRBV20-1	TRBJ2-7	CSASAAVVLEDEQYF
TRBV10-2	TRBJ1-2	CASSDLPLGGYTF
TRBV5-5	TRBJ2-1	CASSTSRVMGYNEQFF
TRBV13	TRBJ2-2	CASSALNDGTNTGELFF
TRBV11-1	TRBJ2-2	CASSLNGQGGTGELFF
TRBV6-2/TRBV6-3	TRBJ2-1	CASSYGPSSYNEQFF
TRBV6-5	TRBJ2-7	CASSYSIQGYEQYF
TRBV5-6	TRBJ1-2	CASSLVVRGVEGANYGYTF
TRBV27	TRBJ1-3	CASGVGGAGNTIYF
TRBV12-3/TRBV12-4	TRBJ2-2	CASSFLLTRVEYTGELFF
TRBV9	TRBJ1-2	CASRGTESYGYTF